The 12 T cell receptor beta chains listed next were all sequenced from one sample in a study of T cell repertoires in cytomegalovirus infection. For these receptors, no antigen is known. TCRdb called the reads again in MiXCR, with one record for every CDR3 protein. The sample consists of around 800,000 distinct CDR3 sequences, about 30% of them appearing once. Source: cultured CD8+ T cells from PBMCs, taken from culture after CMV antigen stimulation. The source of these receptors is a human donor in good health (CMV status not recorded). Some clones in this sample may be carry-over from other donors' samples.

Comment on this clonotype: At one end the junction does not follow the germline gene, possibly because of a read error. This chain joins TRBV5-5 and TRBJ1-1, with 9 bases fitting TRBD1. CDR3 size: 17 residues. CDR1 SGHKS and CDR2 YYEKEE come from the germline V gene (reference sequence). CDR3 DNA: TGTTCCAGCAGCCTTACCGGGACAGGGACTCTGAACACTGAAGCTTTCTTT. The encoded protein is CSSSLTGTGTLNTEAFF.

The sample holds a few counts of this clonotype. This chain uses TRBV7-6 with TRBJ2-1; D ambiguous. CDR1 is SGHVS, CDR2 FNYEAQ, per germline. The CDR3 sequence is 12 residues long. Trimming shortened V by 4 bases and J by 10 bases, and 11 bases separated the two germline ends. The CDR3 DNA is TGTGCCAGCAGCTCCATTATGTGGGAGCAGTTCTTC. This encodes CASSSIMWEQFF. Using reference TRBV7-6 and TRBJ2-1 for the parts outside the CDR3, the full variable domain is GAGVSQSPRYKVTKRGQDVALRCDPISGHVSLYWYRQALGQGPEFLTYFNYEAQQDKSGLPNDRFSAERPEGSISTLTIQRTEQRDSAMYRCASSSIMWEQFFGPGTRLTVL.

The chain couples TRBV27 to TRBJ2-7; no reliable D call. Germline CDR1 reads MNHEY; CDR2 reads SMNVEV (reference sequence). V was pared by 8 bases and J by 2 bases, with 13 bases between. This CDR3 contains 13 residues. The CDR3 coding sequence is TGTGCCAGCGCATTGACACTTACCTACGAGCAGTACTTC. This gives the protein CASALTLTYEQYF.

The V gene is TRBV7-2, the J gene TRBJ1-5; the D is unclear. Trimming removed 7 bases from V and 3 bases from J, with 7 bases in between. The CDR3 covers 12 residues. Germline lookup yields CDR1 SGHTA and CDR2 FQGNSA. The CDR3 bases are TGTGCCAGCAACAGACCCAATCAGCCCCAGCATTTT. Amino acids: CASNRPNQPQHF.

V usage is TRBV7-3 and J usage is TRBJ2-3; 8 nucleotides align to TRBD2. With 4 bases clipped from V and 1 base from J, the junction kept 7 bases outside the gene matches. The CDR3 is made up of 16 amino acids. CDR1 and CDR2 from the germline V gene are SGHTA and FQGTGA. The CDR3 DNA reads TGTGCCAGCAGCTCCCTCGGCGGGGGGCGCACAGATACGCAGTATTTT. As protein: CASSSLGGGRTDTQYF.

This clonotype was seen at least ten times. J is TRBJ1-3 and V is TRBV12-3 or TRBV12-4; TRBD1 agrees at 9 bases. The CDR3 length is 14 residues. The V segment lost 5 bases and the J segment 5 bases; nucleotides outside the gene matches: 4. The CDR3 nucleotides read TGTGCCAGCAGTCTACAGGGGGCAAGAAACACCATATATTTT. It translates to CASSLQGARNTIYF.

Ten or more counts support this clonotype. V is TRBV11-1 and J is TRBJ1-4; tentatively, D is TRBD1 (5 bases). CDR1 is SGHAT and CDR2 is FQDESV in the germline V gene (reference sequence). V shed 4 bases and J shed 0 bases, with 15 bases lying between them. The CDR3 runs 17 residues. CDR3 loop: CASSSLYRRTTNEKLFF. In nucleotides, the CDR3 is TGTGCCAGCAGCTCGCTTTACAGGAGAACAACTAATGAAAAACTGTTTTTT.

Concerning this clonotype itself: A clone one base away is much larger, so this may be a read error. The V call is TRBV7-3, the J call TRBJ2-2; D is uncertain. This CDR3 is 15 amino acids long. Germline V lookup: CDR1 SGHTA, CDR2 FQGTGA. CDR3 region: CANSLGYRNTGELFF. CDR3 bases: TGTGCCAACAGCTTAGGGTACAGGAACACCGGGGAGCTGTTTTTT.

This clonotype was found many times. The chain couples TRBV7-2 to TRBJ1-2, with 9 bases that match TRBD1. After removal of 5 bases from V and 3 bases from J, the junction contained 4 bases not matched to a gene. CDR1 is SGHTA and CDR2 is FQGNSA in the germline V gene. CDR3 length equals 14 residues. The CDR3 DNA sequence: TGTGCCAGCAGCCCCCGACAGGGGGACTATGGCTACACCTTC. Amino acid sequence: CASSPRQGDYGYTF.

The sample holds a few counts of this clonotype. Written as DNA, the CDR3 is TGTGCCAGCAGCGCCGCGGGACAGAGCTCTGGAAACACCATATATTTT. Protein product: CASSAAGQSSGNTIYF. The chain is built from TRBV7-9 and TRBJ1-3, with 7 bases that match TRBD1. CDR1 is SEHNR and CDR2 is FQNEAQ in the germline V gene (reference sequence). CDR3 length equals 16 residues. J gave up 0 bases and V 5 bases, and 7 bases lay outside the gene matches.

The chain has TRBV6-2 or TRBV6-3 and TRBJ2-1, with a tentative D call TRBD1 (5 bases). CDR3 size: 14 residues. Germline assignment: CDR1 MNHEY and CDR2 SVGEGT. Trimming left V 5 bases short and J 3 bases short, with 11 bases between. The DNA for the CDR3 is TGTGCCAGCAGTCCTCCGACAGACTACAATGAGCAGTTCTTC. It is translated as CASSPPTDYNEQFF.

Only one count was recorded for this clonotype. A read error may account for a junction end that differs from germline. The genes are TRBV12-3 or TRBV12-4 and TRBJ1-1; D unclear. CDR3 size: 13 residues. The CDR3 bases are TGTGCCTGCAGTTCCACCGGGAACACTGAAGCTTTCTTT. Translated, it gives CACSSTGNTEAFF.